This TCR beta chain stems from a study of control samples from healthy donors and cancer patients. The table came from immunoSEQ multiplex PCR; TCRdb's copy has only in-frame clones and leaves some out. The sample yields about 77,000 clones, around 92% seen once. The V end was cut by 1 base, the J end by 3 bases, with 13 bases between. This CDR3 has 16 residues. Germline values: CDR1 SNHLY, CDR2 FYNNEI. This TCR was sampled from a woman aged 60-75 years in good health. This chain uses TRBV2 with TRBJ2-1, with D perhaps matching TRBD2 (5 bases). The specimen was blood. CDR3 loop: CASSEVRLARYNEQFF. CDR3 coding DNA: TGTGCCAGCAGTGAAGTGCGGCTAGCCCGCTACAATGAGCAGTTCTTC.